Many counts were recorded for the clone carrying this TCR beta chain. Antigen unknown. The CDR3 runs 13 residues. Germline lookup yields CDR1 GTSNPN and CDR2 SVGIG (reference sequence). V shed 2 bases and J shed 4 bases, with 10 bases lying between them. This entry is derived from a study of T cells after posttransplantation cyclophosphamide. Findings of the study overall: Donor-recipient repertoire similarity was low at 1-2 months, rising over year one.

Data came from immunoSEQ multiplex PCR; TCRdb stores just in-frame clones and leaves some out. Recorded here are 20,000 to 30,000 clones, none singletons. This chain links TRBV30 with TRBJ2-3, with D perhaps matching TRBD2 (5 bases). The source is a woman aged 45-65 years in good health, CMV-negative, and a related stem cell transplant donor. Sequences were obtained from PBMCs. The CDR3, as DNA: TGTGCCTGGAGTCATGGGAGATCAGATACGCAGTATTTT. Translation: CAWSHGRSDTQYF. Drawing the rest from reference TRBV30 and TRBJ2-3, the complete variable domain is SQTIHQWPATLVQPVGSPLSLECTVEGTSNPNLYWYRQAAGRGLQLLFYSVGIGQISSEVPQNLSASRPQDRQFILSSKKLLLSDSGFYLCAWSHGRSDTQYFGPGTRLTVL.